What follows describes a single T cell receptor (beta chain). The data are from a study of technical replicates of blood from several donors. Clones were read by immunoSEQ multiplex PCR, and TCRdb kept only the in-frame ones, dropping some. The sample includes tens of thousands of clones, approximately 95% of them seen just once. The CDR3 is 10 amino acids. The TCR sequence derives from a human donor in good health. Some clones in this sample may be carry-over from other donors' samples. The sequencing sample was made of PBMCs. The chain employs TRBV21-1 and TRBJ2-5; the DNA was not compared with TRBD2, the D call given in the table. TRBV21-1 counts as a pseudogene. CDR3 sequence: CASSNRVWDF. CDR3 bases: TGTGCCAGCAGCAACCGGGTCTGGGACTTC.